This passage covers 4 T cell receptor beta chains from one sample sequenced in a study of response to subunit inactivated influenza vaccine. TCRdb fed the RT-PCR reads into MiXCR, producing one record per CDR3 protein. This table holds 180,000 or so distinct CDR3 sequences, roughly 12% found once. The same specimen was also included in a second study, on T cells expressing NK-cell markers. In that study: The authors made TCR beta cDNA libraries by 5'RACE template switching. This switching added a universal primer site and UMIs.

Sequenced material: CD8+ T cells sorted from PBMCs, taken roughly 12 days after vaccination. All receptors derive from a man aged 45-65 years who received an inactivated influenza vaccine.

This clonotype occurred many times. The chain carries TRBV12-3 or TRBV12-4 and TRBJ2-1; D may be TRBD2 (5 bases). The CDR3 totals 15 residues. Trimming cost V 1 base and J 4 bases, with 11 bases left between them. The DNA for the CDR3 is TGTGCCAGCAGTTTAGGGGTATCGGGATACAATGAGCAGTTCTTC. This translates into CASSLGVSGYNEQFF.

This clonotype was seen more than once but under ten times. The V and J genes are TRBV6-5 and TRBJ2-5; D call uncertain. Germline assignment: CDR1 MNHEY and CDR2 SVGAGI. V was cut by 0 bases and J by 7 bases, with 12 bases left in between. The CDR3 contains 14 residues. The CDR3 here is CASSYSGNRRTQYF. In DNA form, the CDR3 reads TGTGCCAGCAGTTACTCGGGTAACCGGCGGACCCAGTACTTC.

This clonotype was counted ten times or more. J is TRBJ2-5 and V is TRBV28; maybe TRBD2 (5 bases). The CDR3 sequence is 13 residues long. Trimming took off 6 bases at V and 2 bases at J, with 10 bases between the two ends. Germline CDR1 reads MDHEN; CDR2 reads SYDVKM. The CDR3, as DNA: TGTGCCAGCAGCTTAGCGTCACAAGAGACCCAGTACTTC. It specifies CASSLASQETQYF.

The sample holds many counts of this clonotype. The chain recombines TRBV9 with TRBJ2-7, with TRBD2 matching over 8 bases. Losses at the gene ends were 4 bases for V and 4 bases for J; bases not matched to a gene: 4. CDR3 length: 13 residues. Germline lookup yields CDR1 SGDLS and CDR2 YYNGEE. CDR3 loop: CASSPREAYEQYF. The CDR3 nucleotides are TGTGCCAGCAGCCCGCGGGAGGCGTACGAGCAGTACTTC. Variable domain in full (rest from reference TRBV9 and TRBJ2-7): DSGVTQTPKHLITATGQRVTLRCSPRSGDLSVYWYQQSLDQGLQFLIQYYNGEERAKGNILERFSAQQFPDLHSELNLSSLELGDSALYFCASSPREAYEQYFGPGTRLTVT.